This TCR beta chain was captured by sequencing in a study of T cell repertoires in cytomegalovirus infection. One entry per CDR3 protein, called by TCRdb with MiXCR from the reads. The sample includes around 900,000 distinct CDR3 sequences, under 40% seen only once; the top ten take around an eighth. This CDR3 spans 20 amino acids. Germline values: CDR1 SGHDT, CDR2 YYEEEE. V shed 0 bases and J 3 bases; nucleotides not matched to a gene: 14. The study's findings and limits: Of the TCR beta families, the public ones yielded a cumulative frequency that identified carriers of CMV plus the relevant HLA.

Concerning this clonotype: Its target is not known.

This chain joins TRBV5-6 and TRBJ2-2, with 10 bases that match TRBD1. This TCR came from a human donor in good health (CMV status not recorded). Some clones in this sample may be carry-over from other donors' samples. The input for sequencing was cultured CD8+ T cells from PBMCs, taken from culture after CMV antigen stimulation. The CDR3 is CASSLGRDRGLRVDTGELFF. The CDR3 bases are TGTGCCAGCAGCTTGGGACGGGACAGGGGTTTGCGGGTTGACACCGGGGAGCTGTTTTTT.